The next 6 T cell receptor beta chains were all read from a single sample in a study of blood T cell repertoires in COVID-19. Sequencing used immunoSEQ multiplex PCR; TCRdb keeps in-frame clones, though not all of them. Here the sample spans over 200,000 clones, around 82% being singletons. Specimen: peripheral blood. All receptors derive from a woman between 40 and 50 years old with active or convalescent COVID-19.

This rearrangement joins TRBV27 to TRBJ1-1, with TRBD1 matching over 8 bases. The CDR3 spans 12 residues. Trimming at V came to 5 bases and at J to 11 bases, leaving 7 bases not matched to a gene. Germline assignment: CDR1 MNHEY and CDR2 SMNVEV (reference sequence). CDR3 residues: CASSPLQGVAFF. CDR3 DNA: TGTGCCAGCAGTCCCCTACAGGGGGTGGCTTTCTTT.

The chain employs TRBV23-1 and TRBJ1-1, with D unresolved. TRBV23-1 is filed as an ORF, its function uncertain. The CDR3 runs 14 residues. Trimming shortened V by 0 bases and J by 4 bases, and 9 bases separated the two germline ends. The CDR3 bases are TGCGCCAGCAGTCAATCGGCCAGAAGCACTGAAGCTTTCTTT. Protein sequence: CASSQSARSTEAFF.

The V call is TRBV2, the J call TRBJ1-5; maybe TRBD1 (6 bases). The V and J ends lost 4 bases and 7 bases respectively, with 14 bases between them. Germline assignment: CDR1 SNHLY and CDR2 FYNNEI. This CDR3 is 14 amino acids long. The chain's CDR3 is CASSAGTRGQPQHF. In DNA, the CDR3 is TGTGCCAGCAGTGCGGGGACAAGGGGCCAGCCCCAGCATTTT.

This rearrangement joins TRBV7-2 to TRBJ2-5; 8 bases match TRBD1. The V gene's germline CDR1 is SGHTA and CDR2 FQGNSA. Losses at the gene ends were 2 bases for V and 3 bases for J; bases not matched to a gene: 2. CDR3 length equals 14 residues. Written as DNA, the CDR3 is TGTGCCAGCAGCTTAATGACAGGGGAAGAGACCCAGTACTTC. Protein sequence: CASSLMTGEETQYF.

Details on this clone: At one end the junction does not follow the germline gene, possibly because of a read error. Within the sample, other DNA sequences also encode this same CDR3. The CDR3 here is CAISESETYEQYF. The CDR3 DNA reads TGTGCCATCAGTGAGTCTGAGACATACGAACAGTACTTC. The chain is built from TRBV10-3 and TRBJ2-7, with D unclear. The CDR3 is made up of 13 amino acids. Germline values: CDR1 ENHRY, CDR2 SYGVKD.

This sequence joins TRBV2 and TRBJ1-4, with TRBD1 matching 7 bases. Germline V gene lookup returns CDR1 SNHLY and CDR2 FYNNEI. The CDR3 is 14 residues long. J gave up 7 bases and V 5 bases, and 7 bases lay outside the gene matches. CDR3 DNA sequence: TGTGCCAGCAGTTCCGGGACAGTCGGTGAAAAACTGTTTTTT. This translates into CASSSGTVGEKLFF.